This T cell receptor beta chain was documented in a study of regulatory T cells in long-lasting Graves disease. The study's findings and limits: Samples came from peripheral blood alone, without thyroid tissue. Owing to a sample size that was small, accuracy may have been reduced.

The table lists this clonotype with many counts. Its antigen is currently unknown. Time point here: newly diagnosed GD, antithyroid drugs for less than 3 months. RNA from PBMCs was the source of the TCR library. CDR3 length: 11 residues. In germline, CDR1 is MNHNS, CDR2 SASEGT. Trimming left V 5 bases short and J 8 bases short, with 9 bases between. For TCR beta, libraries came from iRepertoire HTBI primers and Arm-PCR of CDR3 regions. TCRdb reanalysed the multiplex PCR reads using MiXCR and keeps one entry per CDR3 protein. The repertoire has more than 400,000 distinct CDR3 sequences, about a sixth of them found once; the top ten carry roughly 10%. This sample also belongs to another study, concerning T cells in Graves' hyperthyroidism and ophthalmopathy. That work contributes: The authors' 13 V-J model separated ophthalmopathy from stable hyperthyroidism. The model's output predicted ophthalmopathy at a median of roughly 6.9 months prior to onset.

The J gene is TRBJ1-1, the V gene TRBV6-1; D is uncertain. The sample here was peripheral blood mononuclear cells (PBMCs), taken at new diagnosis, from a patient treated with antithyroid drugs. The receptor was isolated from a woman aged 25 to 39 with Graves disease. This CDR3 reads CASSPRPEAFF. CDR3 in DNA: TGTGCCAGCAGTCCCCGGCCCGAAGCTTTCTTT.